The 27 T cell receptor beta chains below come from one sample, sequenced in a study of blood T cell repertoires in COVID-19. Method: immunoSEQ multiplex PCR; TCRdb's copy keeps in-frame clones and lacks some. The sample holds about 200,000 clones, 80% to 90% seen once. The material sequenced was PBMCs or T cells enriched from blood (not recorded which). The receptors come from a woman aged 40 to 55 with acute COVID-19.

The V and J genes are TRBV7-2 and TRBJ2-7; D is possibly TRBD2 (5 bases). The CDR3 is 14 residues long. Trimming cost V 5 bases and J 0 bases, with 11 bases left between them. Germline V CDR1 and CDR2: SGHTA, FQGNSA. CDR3 sequence (DNA): TGTGCCAGCAGCCCCATGACTACCTCCTACGAGCAGTACTTC. Translation: CASSPMTTSYEQYF.

The chain recombines TRBV7-2 with TRBJ1-5, with D possibly TRBD1 on 5 matching bases. The germline CDR1 and CDR2 sequences are SGHTA and FQGNSA. V shed 5 bases and J shed 4 bases, with 12 bases lying between them. The CDR3 sequence is 14 residues long. CDR3 sequence: CASSPWGQNQPQHF. The CDR3 nucleotides are TGTGCCAGCAGCCCGTGGGGCCAGAATCAGCCCCAGCATTTT.

This chain links TRBV28 with TRBJ2-3; 8 nucleotides match TRBD1. Germline CDR1 is MDHEN and CDR2 is SYDVKM. V shed 4 bases, J shed 3 bases, and the junction held 0 bases outside the gene matches. This CDR3 region has 13 residues. This CDR3 reads CASSWDRTDTQYF. The DNA for the CDR3 is TGTGCCAGCAGTTGGGACAGGACAGATACGCAGTATTTT.

The gene calls are TRBV28 and TRBJ2-2; D gene uncertain. This CDR3 comprises 16 residues. The V end was cut by 2 bases, the J end by 0 bases, with 10 bases between. Germline V gene data show CDR1 as MDHEN and CDR2 as SYDVKM. The CDR3, as DNA: TGTGCCAGCAGTTTAAATGGCCGGGCGAACACCGGGGAGCTGTTTTTT. The encoded protein is CASSLNGRANTGELFF.

The chain uses TRBV3-1 (or the pseudogene TRBV3-2) and TRBJ2-1; D is uncertain. V gave up 0 bases and J gave up 4 bases, with 10 bases separating them. CDR3 length: 15 amino acids. The V gene's germline CDR1 is LGHDT and CDR2 YNNKEL (reference sequence). The CDR3 DNA reads TGTGCCAGCAGCCAAGAGCCTCTACGGTACAATGAGCAGTTCTTC. Protein sequence: CASSQEPLRYNEQFF.

The chain has TRBV7-9 and TRBJ2-2; maybe TRBD2 (6 bases). Germline CDR1 SEHNR, CDR2 FQNEAQ (reference sequence). This CDR3 spans 13 amino acids. Trimming took off 3 bases at V and 5 bases at J, with 7 bases between the two ends. The CDR3 region has the DNA TGTGCCAGCAGCTTTAGCGGAACCGGGGAGCTGTTTTTT. It yields the protein CASSFSGTGELFF.

The V and J genes are TRBV28 and TRBJ2-1, with 8 bases lining up with TRBD2. The CDR3 runs 15 residues. Trimming cost V 6 bases and J 9 bases; bases outside gene matches: 13. CDR1 and CDR2 (germline): MDHEN, SYDVKM. The CDR3 region is CASSKAGVGRSEQFF. The CDR3 DNA follows: TGTGCCAGCAGCAAAGCGGGAGTGGGACGTAGTGAGCAGTTCTTC.

This chain uses TRBV7-3 with TRBJ2-2; no reliable D call. Germline V gene sequence: CDR1 SGHTA, CDR2 FQGTGA. The CDR3 length is 14 residues. Trimming took 5 bases from V and 1 from J, leaving 8 bases between them. The CDR3 DNA follows: TGTGCCAGCAGCCCCGACAAGAACACCGGGGAGCTGTTTTTT. Translating it yields CASSPDKNTGELFF.

The chain is built from TRBV24-1 and TRBJ1-1; perhaps TRBD1 as D (6 bases). Between the trimmed V and J ends, which lost 4 bases and 1 base, there was a span of 9 bases. Germline CDR1 reads KGHDR; CDR2 reads SFDVKD. There are 14 residues in the CDR3. The CDR3 spells CATSEGTTNTEAFF. The CDR3 bases are TGTGCCACCAGTGAGGGGACAACGAACACTGAAGCTTTCTTT.

This clone occurred a few times. J is TRBJ2-1 and V is TRBV6-5, with TRBD1 identical over 7 bases. This CDR3 is 14 amino acids long. Trimming cost V 10 bases and J 3 bases; bases outside gene matches: 9. Looked up from germline, CDR1 is MNHEY and CDR2 is SVGAGI. The CDR3 sequence is CATYRGLGYNEQFF. CDR3 in DNA: TGTGCCACCTACAGGGGTCTGGGCTACAATGAGCAGTTCTTC.

This chain connects TRBV3-1 (or the pseudogene TRBV3-2) to TRBJ2-7, with 7 positions matching TRBD1. The junction had 14 bases not matched to a gene; V was cut back by 3 bases and J by 6 bases. Germline lookup yields CDR1 LGHDT and CDR2 YNNKEL (reference sequence). CDR3 length: 16 amino acids. CDR3 coding DNA: TGTGCCAGCAGCCATAAAGGGACAGTATTTACCGGCGAGCAGTACTTC. It codes for CASSHKGTVFTGEQYF.

This rearrangement joins TRBV11-2 to TRBJ2-1; the match to TRBD2 covers 15 bases. The CDR3 length is 18 residues. V gave up 6 bases and J gave up 6 bases; unmatched junction bases: 12. Germline V CDR1 and CDR2: SGHAT, FQNNGV. CDR3 sequence (DNA): TGTGCCAGCAGGCTCACTTCAATGGGACTAGCGGGAGGCAATGAGCAGTTCTTC. It codes for CASRLTSMGLAGGNEQFF.

In regard to this clone: One end of the junction does not line up with germline, which may come from a read error. The CDR3 coding sequence is TGTGCCACCAACAGACAGGGAGGGTATGGCTACACCTTC. Translation gives CATNRQGGYGYTF. V usage is TRBV15 and J usage is TRBJ1-2, with 7 bases that match TRBD1. CDR3 length equals 13 residues. CDR1 is LNHNV, CDR2 YYDKDF, per germline (reference sequence).

The chain employs TRBV27 and TRBJ2-7; the match to TRBD2 covers 10 bases. Germline lookup yields CDR1 MNHEY and CDR2 SMNVEV (reference sequence). With V trimmed by 6 bases and J by 2 bases, 10 bases remained unmatched. This CDR3 spans 16 amino acids. The CDR3 DNA is TGTGCCAGCAGGTTAGCGGGAGGAACCCCCCCCTACGAGCAGTACTTC. Translation gives CASRLAGGTPPYEQYF.

V and J are TRBV28 and TRBJ1-1; 7 nucleotides align to TRBD1. CDR3 length: 12 amino acids. The V and J ends lost 5 bases and 11 bases, in that order; junction bases with no gene match: 8. The germline V gene encodes CDR1 MDHEN and CDR2 SYDVKM. CDR3 residues: CASSLRQGGAFF. The CDR3, as DNA: TGTGCCAGCAGTCTACGACAGGGCGGTGCTTTCTTT. Full variable domain (remainder filled in from reference TRBV28 and TRBJ1-1): DVKVTQSSRYLVKRTGEKVFLECVQDMDHENMFWYRQDPGLGLRLIYFSYDVKMKEKGDIPEGYSVSREKKERFSLILESASTNQTSMYLCASSLRQGGAFFGQGTRLTVV.

This clone is a singleton in its sample. This chain joins TRBV9 and TRBJ2-5; 10 nucleotides line up with TRBD1. CDR3 size: 16 residues. The germline CDR1 and CDR2 sequences are SGDLS and YYNGEE. Germline trimming cut 4 bases from V and 5 bases from J; bases unmatched to any gene: 11. This chain's CDR3 is CASSQTGGVLWETQYF. CDR3 nucleotide sequence: TGTGCCAGCAGCCAGACAGGGGGCGTGCTGTGGGAGACCCAGTACTTC.

This sequence joins TRBV28 and TRBJ1-1; maybe TRBD1 (5 bases). Germline lookup yields CDR1 MDHEN and CDR2 SYDVKM. This CDR3 has 15 amino acids. V lost 2 bases and J 1 base, leaving 11 bases between the germline ends. The CDR3 region has the DNA TGTGCCAGCAGTTTAGATGGGGGGGGGAACACTGAAGCTTTCTTT. Its translation is CASSLDGGGNTEAFF.

The genes are TRBV4-1 and TRBJ2-3; weak D call: TRBD2 (6 bases). V was trimmed by 3 bases and J by 4 bases, leaving 20 bases between them. The CDR3 loop spans 17 amino acids. Germline V gives CDR1 MGHRA, CDR2 YSYEKL. The chain's CDR3 is CASSQPRDSSGPDTQYF. CDR3 coding DNA: TGCGCCAGCAGCCAGCCCCGGGACTCAAGCGGGCCAGATACGCAGTATTTT.

The rearrangement links TRBV4-2 to TRBJ1-3, with 7 bases identical to TRBD1. CDR3 length: 16 residues. Germline-derived CDR1 and CDR2 are LGHNA and YNFKEQ. With V trimmed by 4 bases and J by 0 bases, 6 bases remained unmatched. CDR3 loop: CASSLRQGLSGNTIYF. CDR3 sequence (DNA): TGTGCCAGCAGCCTTCGACAGGGCCTCTCTGGAAACACCATATATTTT.

This clone came up a few times. V usage is TRBV7-2 and J usage is TRBJ2-7; TRBD2 matches 8 bases. After removal of 4 bases from V and 4 bases from J, the junction contained 12 bases not matched to a gene. The CDR3 contains 16 residues. In germline, CDR1 is SGHTA, CDR2 FQGNSA. CDR3 region: CASSSGGTSRRYEQYF. In DNA, the CDR3 is TGTGCCAGCAGCTCGGGGGGGACCTCTCGCCGATACGAGCAGTACTTC.

This chain links TRBV2 with TRBJ2-2, with a tentative D call TRBD2 (5 bases). The germline V and J ends were trimmed by 6 bases and 5 bases, with 19 bases remaining between them. In germline, CDR1 is SNHLY, CDR2 FYNNEI. CDR3 length: 16 residues. CDR3 in DNA: TGTGCCAGCAGAAAGGAAGGGCCTCCGGGGACCGGGGAGCTGTTTTTT. It encodes CASRKEGPPGTGELFF.

The rearrangement uses TRBV11-3 and TRBJ2-7; 9 bases agree with TRBD1. Germline V gives CDR1 SGHNT, CDR2 YENEEA. The CDR3 covers 15 residues. After removal of 5 bases from V and 6 bases from J, the junction contained 11 bases not matched to a gene. CDR3: CASSPQGTGSFEQYF. The CDR3 nucleotides read TGTGCCAGCAGCCCCCAGGGGACAGGGTCGTTCGAGCAGTACTTC.

The V call is TRBV7-9, the J call TRBJ1-3, with 10 bases matching TRBD1. The CDR3 is made up of 17 amino acids. The V gene end was trimmed by 5 bases and the J gene end by 3 bases; junction bases not matched to a gene: 10. Germline values: CDR1 SEHNR, CDR2 FQNEAQ (reference sequence). The chain's CDR3 is CASSHRRDRGDGNTIYF. As DNA, the CDR3 is TGTGCCAGCAGCCACCGCCGGGACAGGGGTGATGGAAACACCATATATTTT.

The V call is TRBV7-6, the J call TRBJ2-7; 8 bases map to TRBD2. V lost 5 bases to trimming and J lost 3 bases; unmatched junction nucleotides: 9. The CDR3 has 15 residues. Germline CDR1 SGHVS, CDR2 FNYEAQ. The CDR3 nucleotides read TGTGCCAGCAGCCCGGAGAGCGGGAGTGTCTACGAGCAGTACTTC. Translation: CASSPESGSVYEQYF.

J is TRBJ2-3 and V is TRBV28, with D tentatively TRBD2 (5 bases). The CDR3 totals 14 residues. Germline V gene lookup returns CDR1 MDHEN and CDR2 SYDVKM. Deletions cut 3 bases from V and 4 bases from J, with 11 bases between. The CDR3 DNA reads TGTGCCAGCAGTTTGGGTGGGAGCTCAGATACGCAGTATTTT. This gives the protein CASSLGGSSDTQYF.

This chain connects TRBV9 to TRBJ1-2; D is undetermined. Per germline, CDR1 SGDLS and CDR2 YYNGEE. The CDR3 length is 14 residues. V was pared by 5 bases and J by 0 bases, with 11 bases between. The CDR3 DNA reads as TGTGCCAGCAGTGGGCAATACCCTAACTATGGCTACACCTTC. Amino acids: CASSGQYPNYGYTF.

Worth noting for this clone: The same CDR3 arises from other DNA sequences in this sample as well. This chain links TRBV3-1 (or the pseudogene TRBV3-2) with TRBJ1-5; D remains unclear. The germline V gene encodes CDR1 LGHDT and CDR2 YNNKEL (reference sequence). The CDR3 covers 13 residues. V was pared by 0 bases and J by 6 bases, with 6 bases between. In DNA form, the CDR3 reads TGTGCCAGCAGCCAAGATCGGGGTCAGCCCCAGCATTTT. It is translated as CASSQDRGQPQHF.